This T cell receptor (beta chain) was obtained from a study of blood T cell repertoires in COVID-19. In the study overall: COVID-19 samples collected from the United States, Italy and Spain covered acute and convalescent phases.

CDR3 length: 11 amino acids. CDR1 is SNHLY and CDR2 is FYNNEI in the germline V gene. Trimming shortened V by 7 bases and J by 4 bases, and 7 bases separated the two germline ends. Per the study methods: By means of reference gene primer amplification, nucleated cell counts were estimated. This table comes from immunoSEQ multiplex PCR, and its TCRdb copy is limited to in-frame clones, with some not included. The DNA gave D and trimming, while V, J and clone size come from that table. The table records about 74,000 clones, around 87% of them present only once. J is TRBJ1-1 and V is TRBV2; D uncertain. The receptor was derived from a woman older than 75 with active or convalescent COVID-19. Sequenced input: peripheral blood. The CDR3 coding sequence is TGTGCCAGCATTGGGAGCACTGAAGCTTTCTTT. Its protein is CASIGSTEAFF.